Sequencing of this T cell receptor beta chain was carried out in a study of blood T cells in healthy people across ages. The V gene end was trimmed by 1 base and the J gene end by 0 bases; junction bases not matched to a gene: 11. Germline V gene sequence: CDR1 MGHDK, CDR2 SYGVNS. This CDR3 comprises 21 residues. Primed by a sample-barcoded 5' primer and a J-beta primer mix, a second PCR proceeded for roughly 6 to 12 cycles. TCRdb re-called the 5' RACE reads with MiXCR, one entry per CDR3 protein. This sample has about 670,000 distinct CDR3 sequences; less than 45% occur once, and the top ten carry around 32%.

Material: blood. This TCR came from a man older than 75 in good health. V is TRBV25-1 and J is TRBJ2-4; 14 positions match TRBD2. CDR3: CASSESGTSGGSLLAKNIQYF. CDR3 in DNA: TGTGCCAGCAGTGAATCCGGGACTAGCGGGGGATCTCTTCTAGCCAAAAACATTCAGTACTTC.